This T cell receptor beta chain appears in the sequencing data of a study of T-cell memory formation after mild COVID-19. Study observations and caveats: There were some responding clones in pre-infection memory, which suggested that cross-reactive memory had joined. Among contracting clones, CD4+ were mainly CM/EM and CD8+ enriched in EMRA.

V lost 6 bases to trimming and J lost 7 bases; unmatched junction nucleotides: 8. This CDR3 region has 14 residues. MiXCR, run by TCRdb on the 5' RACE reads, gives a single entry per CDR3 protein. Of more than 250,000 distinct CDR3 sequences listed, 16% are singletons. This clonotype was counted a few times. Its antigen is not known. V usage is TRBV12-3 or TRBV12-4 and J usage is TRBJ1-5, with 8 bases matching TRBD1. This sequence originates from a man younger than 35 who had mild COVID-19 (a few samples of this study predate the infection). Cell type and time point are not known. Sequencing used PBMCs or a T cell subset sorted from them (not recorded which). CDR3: CASSPDRVRQPQHF. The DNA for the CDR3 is TGTGCCAGCAGCCCGGACAGGGTCCGGCAGCCCCAGCATTTT.